This TCR beta chain is from a study of blood T cell repertoires in COVID-19. About the research overall: COVID-19 samples collected from the United States, Italy and Spain covered acute and convalescent phases.

Methods used by the authors: From reference gene primer amplification, estimates of nucleated cell counts were derived. Here immunoSEQ multiplex PCR was the method, and the copy in TCRdb shows in-frame clones only, minus some. Clone size and the V and J calls come from that table; the DNA yielded D and trimming. The data contain roughly 120,000 clones, around 80% of them seen just once; the ten biggest clones take up approximately 0.77%. V lost 0 bases to trimming and J lost 4 bases, with 13 bases between them. The CDR3 length is 16 residues. Germline V CDR1 and CDR2: LNHNV, YYDKDF (reference sequence).

V and J are TRBV15 and TRBJ1-3; TRBD1 might be the D (6 bases). The source is a woman aged 70-85 years with acute or convalescent COVID-19. Sequencing input: peripheral blood. CDR3 loop: CATSREVATGGNTIYF. The CDR3 coding sequence is TGTGCCACCAGCAGAGAAGTGGCGACAGGAGGAAACACCATATATTTT. The complete variable domain, with remaining parts taken from reference TRBV15 and TRBJ1-3, reads DAMVIQNPRYQVTQFGKPVTLSCSQTLNHNVMYWYQQKSSQAPKLLFHYYDKDFNNEADTPDNFQSRRPNTSFCFLDIRSPGLGDTAMYLCATSREVATGGNTIYFGEGSWLTVV.